A selection of T cell receptor beta chains follows, all from one sample in a study of healthy donors' naive CD4 and CD8 T cells. TCRdb redid the calling of the reads with MiXCR, one entry per CDR3 protein. This table has some 190,000 distinct CDR3 sequences, under 85% appearing once. The sample consisted of naive CD4+ and CD8+ T cells sorted from blood, pooled from several donors. The receptors were gathered from a pool of human donors in good health; the sample pools cells from several healthy donors. The CDR3 runs from the conserved cysteine through the conserved F or W. A D gene is named only where the DNA matches it firmly. Rows give clone size only sometimes, using once, few, many, or a class for an expanded clone.

clone_size	v_call	d_call	j_call	cdr3_nt	cdr3_aa
once	TRBV6-2/TRBV6-3	TRBD2	TRBJ2-1	TGTGCCAGCGAAAGACTAGCGGGGGTGGATGAGCAGTTCTTC	CASERLAGVDEQFF
.	TRBV7-8	TRBD1	TRBJ2-3	TGTGCCAGCAGCTTTACAGGGGGCGAGGTGCAGTATTTT	CASSFTGGEVQYF
.	TRBV12-3/TRBV12-4	.	TRBJ1-5	TGTGCCAGCACGGGTCTCGGCAATCAGCCCCAGCATTTT	CASTGLGNQPQHF
.	TRBV29-1	.	TRBJ2-5	TGCAGCGTTAGACGAAGGGACCTATCCCAAGAGACCCAGTACTTC	CSVRRRDLSQETQYF
few	TRBV6-5	TRBD2	TRBJ2-5	TGTGCCAGCAGCCCGGGACTAGCGGGGGTTGGTGAGACCCAGTACTTC	CASSPGLAGVGETQYF
few	TRBV12-3/TRBV12-4	TRBD2	TRBJ2-5	TGTGCCAGCAGTCGGATTACTAGCGGGATGGAGACCCAGTACTTC	CASSRITSGMETQYF
.	TRBV12-3/TRBV12-4	.	TRBJ2-3	TGTGCCAGCAGTTCTGCAGGGGTAGATACGCAGTATTTT	CASSSAGVDTQYF
.	TRBV5-6	.	TRBJ2-3	TGTGCCAGCAGCCCACGGCCGGGCCGTGGCACAGATACGCAGTATTTT	CASSPRPGRGTDTQYF
few	TRBV29-1	.	TRBJ2-5	TGCAGCGTTGTGGGAGCTGGGGAGACCCAGTACTTC	CSVVGAGETQYF
.	TRBV14	TRBD1	TRBJ1-1	TGTGCCAGCAGCCCGGACAGGGGAGGAGACACTGAAGCTTTCTTT	CASSPDRGGDTEAFF
.	TRBV11-2	.	TRBJ2-2	TGTGCCAGCAGCTCTGAACCGAACACCGGGGAGCTGTTTTTT	CASSSEPNTGELFF
.	TRBV12-5	TRBD2	TRBJ2-3	TGTGCTAGTGGAGCGGGGGACCTCACAGATACGCAGTATTTT	CASGAGDLTDTQYF
.	TRBV10-3	.	TRBJ2-7	TGTGCCATCGGGAGGTTCGGGGTTCACGAGCAGTACTTC	CAIGRFGVHEQYF
.	TRBV29-1	.	TRBJ2-7	TGCAGCGTTATGGACGGATCCTACGAGCAGTACTTC	CSVMDGSYEQYF
once	TRBV24-1	TRBD1	TRBJ2-3	TGTGCCACCAGTGGACCGGGACAGACCACTAGCACAGATACGCAGTATTTT	CATSGPGQTTSTDTQYF
.	TRBV19	.	TRBJ2-5	TGTGCCAGTAGTAGGGGCCAAGAGACCCAGTACTTC	CASSRGQETQYF
.	TRBV7-2	.	TRBJ2-7	TGTGCCAGCAGCTTGGATATTCCCTCCTACGAGCAGTACTTC	CASSLDIPSYEQYF
few	TRBV12-3/TRBV12-4	TRBD1	TRBJ1-1	TGTGCCAGCAGCCCCCGACAGGGAAGGAATACTGAAGCTTTCTTT	CASSPRQGRNTEAFF
.	TRBV4-1	.	TRBJ2-1	TGCGCCAGCAGCCAAGATGTGAATGAGCAGTTCTTC	CASSQDVNEQFF
.	TRBV20-1	TRBD2	TRBJ2-1	TGCAGTGCTCCCCGGTTACTAGCGGGGGGCATGTACAATGAGCAGTTCTTC	CSAPRLLAGGMYNEQFF
.	TRBV5-1	TRBD1	TRBJ1-5	TGCGCCAGCAGCTTAACAGGGGATCGGGCTCAGCCCCAGCATTTT	CASSLTGDRAQPQHF
few	TRBV29-1	.	TRBJ2-7	TGCAGCGTTGAAGATGAGGGAAGTTGGGACGAGCAGTACTTC	CSVEDEGSWDEQYF
.	TRBV6-5	TRBD2	TRBJ2-7	TGTGCCAGCAGTTACTCCGGGACTAGCGGCTTCAGCTCCTACGAGCAGTACTTC	CASSYSGTSGFSSYEQYF
once	TRBV20-1	.	TRBJ2-1	TGCAGTGCTAGAGATTACGTGGCTGCCAGGAGGGGCGAGCAGTTCTTC	CSARDYVAARRGEQFF
.	TRBV29-1	.	TRBJ1-2	TGCAGCGTTAGGGGTGGCTATGGCTACACCTTC	CSVRGGYGYTF
.	TRBV19	TRBD2	TRBJ2-1	TGTGCCAGTAGTACCACTAGCGGGAGCGGGTCCTACAATGAGCAGTTCTTC	CASSTTSGSGSYNEQFF
.	TRBV6-5	.	TRBJ2-1	TGTGCCAGCAGTTACTCGAGGGCCCTTAGGAATGAGCAGTTCTTC	CASSYSRALRNEQFF
.	TRBV6-2/TRBV6-3	.	TRBJ2-7	TGTGCCAGCAGTTACCCGGACAACTCCTACGAGCAGTACTTC	CASSYPDNSYEQYF
once	TRBV29-1	.	TRBJ2-7	TGCAGCGTTGAAACGTACTCGTCCTACGAGCAGTACTTC	CSVETYSSYEQYF
.	TRBV10-3	.	TRBJ1-1	TGTGCCATCAAGGCACAGGGCCCGGTCCTTGAAGCTTTCTTT	CAIKAQGPVLEAFF
.	TRBV6-6	.	TRBJ2-3	TGTGCCAGCAGTTACTTCCGGGACACCTTGTATTTT	CASSYFRDTLYF
.	TRBV6-2/TRBV6-3	.	TRBJ1-1	TGTGCCAGCAACTGGCCGAACACTGAAGCTTTCTTT	CASNWPNTEAFF
.	TRBV29-1	.	TRBJ1-1	TGCAGCGCTGAGGGGTTGGGAAGGCTCACTGAAGCTTTCTTT	CSAEGLGRLTEAFF
.	TRBV4-1	.	TRBJ1-1	TGCGCCAGCAGCCAATCGTCAGAAACTAACACTGAAGCTTTCTTT	CASSQSSETNTEAFF
.	TRBV30	TRBD1	TRBJ1-1	TGTGCCTGGGAGCCAGGGGGCACTGAAGCTTTCTTT	CAWEPGGTEAFF
.	TRBV7-8	TRBD1	TRBJ2-7	TGTGCCAGCAGCTTTGGCGGGACAGGGGGCTACGAGCAGTACTTC	CASSFGGTGGYEQYF
.	TRBV30	.	TRBJ2-1	TGTGCCTGGAGTGAAGAGGGTTCCTACAATGAGCAGTTCTTC	CAWSEEGSYNEQFF
few	TRBV29-1	.	TRBJ2-1	TGCAGCGTTTTAGCGCGTAATGAGCAGTTCTTC	CSVLARNEQFF
.	TRBV20-1	TRBD1	TRBJ1-1	TGCAGTGCTCGGGACAGGGGCCTCATGAACACTGAAGCTTTCTTT	CSARDRGLMNTEAFF
.	TRBV27	TRBD1	TRBJ1-2	TGTGCCAGCAGTTCAATTGCGACAGGGGGAAGTATAGATGGCTACACCTTC	CASSSIATGGSIDGYTF